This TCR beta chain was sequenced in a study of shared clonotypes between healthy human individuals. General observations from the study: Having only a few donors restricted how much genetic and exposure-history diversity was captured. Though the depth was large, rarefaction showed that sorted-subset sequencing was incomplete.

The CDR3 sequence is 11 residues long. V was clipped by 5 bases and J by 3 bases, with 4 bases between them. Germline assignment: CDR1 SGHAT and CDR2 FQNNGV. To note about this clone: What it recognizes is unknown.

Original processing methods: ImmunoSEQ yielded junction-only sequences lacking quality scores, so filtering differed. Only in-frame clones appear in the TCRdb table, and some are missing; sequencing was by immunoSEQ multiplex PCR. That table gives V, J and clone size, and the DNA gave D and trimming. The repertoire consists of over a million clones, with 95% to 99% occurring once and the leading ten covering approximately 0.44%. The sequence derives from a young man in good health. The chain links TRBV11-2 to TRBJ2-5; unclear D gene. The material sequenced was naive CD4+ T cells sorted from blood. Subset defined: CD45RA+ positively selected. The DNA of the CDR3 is TGTGCCAGCAGCAGAGAAGAGACCCAGTACTTC. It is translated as CASSREETQYF.